What follows describes a single T cell receptor beta chain. Its antigen is unknown. This entry belongs to a study of cytomegalovirus exposure and HLA in healthy donors. Study results and caveats: While the bulk of TCR sequences proved rare, some public TCRs turned up in many donors.

Researchers ran the PCR with 60 Vbeta and 13 Jbeta primers. TCRdb's copy holds only in-frame clones and misses some; the assay was immunoSEQ multiplex PCR. The data hold under 200,000 clones, with about 88% observed a single time. Sequenced: PBMCs. This clonotype was obtained from a woman aged 30 to 39 in good health and CMV-seronegative.

The CDR3 is CSPAGPSTDTQYF. The CDR3 bases are TGCAGCCCTGCAGGGCCTAGCACAGATACGCAGTATTTT. V usage is TRBV29-1 and J usage is TRBJ2-3; possible D gene TRBD1, 5 bases. CDR3 length equals 13 residues. V gave up 8 bases and J gave up 0 bases, with 12 bases separating them. Germline lookup yields CDR1 SQVTM and CDR2 ANQGSEA.